A selection of T cell receptor beta chains follows, all from one sample in a study of shared clonotypes between healthy human individuals. Sequencing was performed with immunoSEQ multiplex PCR; in TCRdb, only in-frame clones are kept and a portion is missing. Counted here are 950,000 to 1,200,000 clones, 77% occurring once; the ten biggest clones make up 0.85% to 1%. The specimen sequenced was memory CD4+ T cells from PBMCs. These TCRs come from a man younger than 30 in good health. Some clones in this sample may be carry-over from other donors' samples. Each CDR3 is given without its conserved first and last residue.

>TRBV27
ASSLFTGYSYNEQF
>TRBV4-1
ASSQVTGDTEAF
>TRBV7-9
ASSLEGGTEAF
>TRBV5-1
ASSLEAGAPETQY
>TRBV4-1
ASSRQLGPYEQY
>TRBV5-1
ASSLGTSGRGSSYEQY
>TRBV29-1
SVAPGWGMNTEAF
>TRBV27
ASSLRRPGLGQF
>TRBV14
ASSQALGGGTGELF
>TRBV28
ASRYGDQPQH
>TRBV25-1
ASSERGRETQY
>TRBV14
ASSLFTGTGETQY